This paragraph covers one T cell receptor (beta chain) sequence. The CDR3 sequence is 10 residues long. Unmatched junction bases numbered 0, after V lost 3 bases and J lost 8 bases. Germline assignment: CDR1 GTSNPN and CDR2 SVGIG (reference sequence). This entry is derived from a study of metastatic and nonmetastatic thyroid tumors. TCRdb re-analyzed the PCR reads using MiXCR. Of 31,000 or so clones in the sample, over 15% were seen once. Every patient was untreated before thyroid surgery. Sequencing input: blood. The TCR was taken from a female donor with papillary thyroid cancer or a benign thyroid nodule (not recorded which). Some clones in this sample may be carry-over from other donors' samples. The V gene is TRBV30, the J gene TRBJ1-1; 7 nucleotides line up with TRBD1. For the CDR3, the DNA is TGTGCCTGGAGGGGACAGGAAGCTTTCTTT. Residues: CAWRGQEAFF.